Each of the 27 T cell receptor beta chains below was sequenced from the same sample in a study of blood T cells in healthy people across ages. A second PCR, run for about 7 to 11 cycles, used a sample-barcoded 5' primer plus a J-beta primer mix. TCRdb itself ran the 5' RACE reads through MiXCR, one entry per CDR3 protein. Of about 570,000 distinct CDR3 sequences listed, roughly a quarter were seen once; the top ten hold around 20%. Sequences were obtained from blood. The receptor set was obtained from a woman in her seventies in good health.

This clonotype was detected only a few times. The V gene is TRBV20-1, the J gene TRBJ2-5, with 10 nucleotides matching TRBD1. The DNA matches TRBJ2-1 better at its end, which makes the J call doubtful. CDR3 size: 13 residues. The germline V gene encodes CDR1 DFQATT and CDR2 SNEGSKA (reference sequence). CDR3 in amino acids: CSARGTGANEQFF. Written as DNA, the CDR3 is TGCAGTGCTAGGGGGACAGGGGCCAATGAGCAGTTCTTC.

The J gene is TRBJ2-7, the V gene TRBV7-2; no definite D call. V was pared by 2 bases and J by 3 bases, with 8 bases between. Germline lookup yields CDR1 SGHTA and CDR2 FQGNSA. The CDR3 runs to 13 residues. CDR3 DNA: TGTGCCAGCAGCTTATACAACCGCTACGAGCAGTACTTC. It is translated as CASSLYNRYEQYF. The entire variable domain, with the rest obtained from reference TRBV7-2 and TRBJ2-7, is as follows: GAGVSQSPSNKVTEKGKDVELRCDPISGHTALYWYRQSLGQGLEFLIYFQGNSAPDKSGLPSDRFSAERTGGSVSTLTIQRTQQEDSAVYLCASSLYNRYEQYFGPGTRLTVT.

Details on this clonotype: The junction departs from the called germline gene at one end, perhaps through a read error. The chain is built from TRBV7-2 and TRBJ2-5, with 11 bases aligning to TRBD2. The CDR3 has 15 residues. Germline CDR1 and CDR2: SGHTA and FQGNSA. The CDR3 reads CAGSFSGGVGETQYF. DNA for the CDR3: TGTGCCGGCAGCTTTAGCGGGGGGGTGGGAGAGACCCAGTACTTC.

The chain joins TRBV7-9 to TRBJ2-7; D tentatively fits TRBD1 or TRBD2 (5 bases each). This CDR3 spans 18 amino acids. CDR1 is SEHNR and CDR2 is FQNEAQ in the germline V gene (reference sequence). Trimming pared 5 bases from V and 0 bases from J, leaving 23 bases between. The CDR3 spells CASSPQRGSQLSSYEQYF. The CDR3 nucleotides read TGTGCCAGCAGCCCCCAACGGGGCAGTCAGCTCAGCTCCTACGAGCAGTACTTC.

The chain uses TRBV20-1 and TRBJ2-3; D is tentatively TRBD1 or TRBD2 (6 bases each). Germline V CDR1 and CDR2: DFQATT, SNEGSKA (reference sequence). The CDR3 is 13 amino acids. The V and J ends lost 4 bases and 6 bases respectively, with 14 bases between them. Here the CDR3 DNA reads TGCAGTGCTACGAGCAGGGGACTTGATACGCAGTATTTT. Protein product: CSATSRGLDTQYF.

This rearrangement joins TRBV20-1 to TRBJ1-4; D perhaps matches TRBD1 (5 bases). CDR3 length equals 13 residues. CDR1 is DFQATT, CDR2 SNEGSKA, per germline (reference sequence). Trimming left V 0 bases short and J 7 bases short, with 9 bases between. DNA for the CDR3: TGCAGTGCTAGAGACGGGGGGAGTGAAAAACTGTTTTTT. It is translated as CSARDGGSEKLFF.

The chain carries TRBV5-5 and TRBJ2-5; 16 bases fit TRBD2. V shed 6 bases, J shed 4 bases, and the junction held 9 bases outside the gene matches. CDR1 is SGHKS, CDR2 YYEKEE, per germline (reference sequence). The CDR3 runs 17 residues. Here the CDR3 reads CASNSGLAGGQGETQYF. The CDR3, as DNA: TGTGCCAGCAACTCGGGACTAGCGGGAGGGCAGGGAGAGACCCAGTACTTC.

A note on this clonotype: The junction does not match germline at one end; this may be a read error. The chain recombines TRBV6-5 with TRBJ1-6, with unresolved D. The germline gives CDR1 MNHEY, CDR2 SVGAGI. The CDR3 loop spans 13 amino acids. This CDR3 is CASMRVENSPHHF. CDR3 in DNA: TGCGCCAGCATGAGGGTTGAGAATTCACCCCACCACTTT.

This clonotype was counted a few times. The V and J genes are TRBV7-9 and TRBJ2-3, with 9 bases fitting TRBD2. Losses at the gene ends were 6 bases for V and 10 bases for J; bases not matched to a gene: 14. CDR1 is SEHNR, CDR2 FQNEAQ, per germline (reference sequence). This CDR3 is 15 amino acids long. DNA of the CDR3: TGTGCCAGCAGGGTCCCGGGACTAGCAGACCAAGCGCAGTATTTT. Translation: CASRVPGLADQAQYF. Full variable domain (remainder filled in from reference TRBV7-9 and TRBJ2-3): DTGVSQNPRHKITKRGQNVTFRCDPISEHNRLYWYRQTLGQGPEFLTYFQNEAQLEKSRLLSDRFSAERPKGSFSTLEIQRTEQGDSAMYLCASRVPGLADQAQYFGPGTRLTVL.

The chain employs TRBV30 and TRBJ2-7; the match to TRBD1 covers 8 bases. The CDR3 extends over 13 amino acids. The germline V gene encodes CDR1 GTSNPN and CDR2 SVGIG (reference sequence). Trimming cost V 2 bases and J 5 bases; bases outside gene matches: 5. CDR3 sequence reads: CAWSPDRAHEQYF. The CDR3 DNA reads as TGTGCCTGGAGTCCGGACAGGGCACACGAGCAGTACTTC.

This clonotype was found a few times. CDR3 in amino acids: CASSDRTGSYEQYF. CDR3 bases: TGTGCCAGCAGTGATCGGACAGGGTCCTACGAGCAGTACTTC. The chain couples TRBV6-2 or TRBV6-3 to TRBJ2-5; 8 bases line up with TRBD1. The J call could be wrong; TRBJ2-7 is a better fit for the DNA end. Germline assignment: CDR1 MNHEY and CDR2 SVGEGT. This CDR3 contains 14 residues.

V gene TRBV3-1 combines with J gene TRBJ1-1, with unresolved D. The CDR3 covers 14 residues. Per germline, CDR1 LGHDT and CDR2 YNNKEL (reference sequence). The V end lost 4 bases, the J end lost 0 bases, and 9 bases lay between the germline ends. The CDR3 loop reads CASSLSGMNTEAFF. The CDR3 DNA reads TGTGCCAGCAGCCTAAGTGGGATGAACACTGAAGCTTTCTTT.

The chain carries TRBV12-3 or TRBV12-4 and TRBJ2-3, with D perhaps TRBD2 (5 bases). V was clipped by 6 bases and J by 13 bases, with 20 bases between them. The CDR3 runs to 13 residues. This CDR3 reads CASSRGRTDAEYF. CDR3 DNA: TGTGCCAGCAGCAGAGGGCGAACAGATGCGGAGTATTTT.

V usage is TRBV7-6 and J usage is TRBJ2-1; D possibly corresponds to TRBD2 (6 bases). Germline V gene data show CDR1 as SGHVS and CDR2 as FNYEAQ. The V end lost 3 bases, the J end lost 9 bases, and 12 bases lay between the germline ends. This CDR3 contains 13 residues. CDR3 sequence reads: CASSLGRYGEQFF. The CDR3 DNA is TGTGCCAGCAGCTTGGGGAGGTACGGTGAGCAGTTCTTC.

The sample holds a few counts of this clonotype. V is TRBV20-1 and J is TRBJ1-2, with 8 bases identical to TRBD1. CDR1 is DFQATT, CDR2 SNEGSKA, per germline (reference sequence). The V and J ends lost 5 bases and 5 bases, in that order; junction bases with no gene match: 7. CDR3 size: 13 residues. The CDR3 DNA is TGCAGTGCTTCCGAACAGGGGGGGTATGGCTACACCTTC. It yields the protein CSASEQGGYGYTF.

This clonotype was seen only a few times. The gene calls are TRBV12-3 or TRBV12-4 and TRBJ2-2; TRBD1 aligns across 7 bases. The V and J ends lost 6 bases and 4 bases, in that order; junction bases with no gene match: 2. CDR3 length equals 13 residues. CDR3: CASSGTATGELFF. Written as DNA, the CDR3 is TGTGCCAGCAGCGGGACAGCCACCGGGGAGCTGTTTTTT.

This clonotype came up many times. Here the CDR3 reads CSVGSGGETQYF. The DNA of the CDR3 is TGCAGCGTTGGAAGTGGGGGAGAGACCCAGTACTTC. The chain couples TRBV29-1 to TRBJ2-5, with D tentatively TRBD1 or TRBD2 (5 bases each). The CDR3 sequence is 12 residues long. CDR1 SQVTM and CDR2 ANQGSEA come from the germline V gene. Between the trimmed V and J ends, which lost 4 bases and 4 bases, there was a span of 10 bases. Full variable domain (missing parts from reference TRBV29-1 and TRBJ2-5): SAVISQKPSRDICQRGTSLTIQCQVDSQVTMMFWYRQQPGQSLTLIATANQGSEATYESGFVIDKFPISRPNLTFSTLTVSNMSPEDSSIYLCSVGSGGETQYFGPGTRLLVL.

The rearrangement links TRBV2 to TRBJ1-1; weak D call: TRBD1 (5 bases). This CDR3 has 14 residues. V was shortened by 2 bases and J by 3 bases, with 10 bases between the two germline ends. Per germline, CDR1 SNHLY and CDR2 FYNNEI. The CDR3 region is CASSEQGWDTEAFF. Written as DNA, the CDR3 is TGTGCCAGCAGTGAACAGGGCTGGGACACTGAAGCTTTCTTT.

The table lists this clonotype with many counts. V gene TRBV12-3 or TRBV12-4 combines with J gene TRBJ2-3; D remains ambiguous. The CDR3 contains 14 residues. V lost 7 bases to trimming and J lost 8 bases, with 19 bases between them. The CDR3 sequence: CASTARAPLGTQYF. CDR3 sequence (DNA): TGTGCCAGCACTGCCCGGGCCCCGCTCGGTACGCAGTATTTT.

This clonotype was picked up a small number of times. The chain's CDR3 is CASSVLNTEAFF. CDR3 nucleotide sequence: TGTGCCAGCTCAGTATTGAACACTGAAGCTTTCTTT. The rearrangement uses TRBV18 and TRBJ1-1; D gene ambiguous. The germline V gene encodes CDR1 KGHSH and CDR2 LQKENI. The V end lost 5 bases, the J end lost 0 bases, and 4 bases lay between the germline ends. The CDR3 is 12 amino acids.

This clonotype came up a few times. The CDR3 region has the DNA TGCGCCAGCAGCCAGGGACTAGCGGGGGCCCATACCCAGTACTTC. The encoded protein is CASSQGLAGAHTQYF. The V call is TRBV4-3, the J call TRBJ2-5, with 14 bases aligning to TRBD2. The J segment lost 8 bases and the V segment lost 3 bases, leaving 5 bases of the junction unmatched. The CDR3 runs to 15 residues. The germline V gene encodes CDR1 LGHNA and CDR2 YSLEER.

This CDR3 reads CASSVEGRAHQETQYF. For the CDR3, the DNA is TGTGCCAGCAGCGTCGAGGGGCGGGCTCACCAAGAGACCCAGTACTTC. The chain recombines TRBV9 with TRBJ2-5, with D possibly being TRBD1 or TRBD2 (5 bases each). Germline CDR1 reads SGDLS; CDR2 reads YYNGEE. CDR3 length equals 16 residues. V lost 2 bases and J lost 0, with 14 bases in between.

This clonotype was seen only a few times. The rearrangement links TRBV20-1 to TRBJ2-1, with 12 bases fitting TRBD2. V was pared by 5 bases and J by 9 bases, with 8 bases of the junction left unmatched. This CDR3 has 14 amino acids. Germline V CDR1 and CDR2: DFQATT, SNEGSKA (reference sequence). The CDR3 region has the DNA TGCAGTGCTCGACTAGCGGGGGTTAGGGTTGAGCAGTTCTTC. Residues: CSARLAGVRVEQFF.

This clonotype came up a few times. The CDR3 DNA reads TGTGCCAGCTCACCAGGGTATGGGGCCAACGTCCTGACTTTC. Protein sequence: CASSPGYGANVLTF. This rearrangement joins TRBV18 to TRBJ2-6, with D unclear. The germline V gene has CDR1 KGHSH and CDR2 LQKENI. Trimming took 2 bases from V and 3 from J, leaving 5 bases between them. The CDR3 is made up of 14 amino acids.

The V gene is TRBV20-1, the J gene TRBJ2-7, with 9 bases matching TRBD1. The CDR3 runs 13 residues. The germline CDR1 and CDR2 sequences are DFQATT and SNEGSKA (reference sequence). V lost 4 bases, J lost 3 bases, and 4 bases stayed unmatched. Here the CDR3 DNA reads TGCAGTGCTACCCAGACAGGGGGCTACGAGCAGTACTTC. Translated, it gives CSATQTGGYEQYF.

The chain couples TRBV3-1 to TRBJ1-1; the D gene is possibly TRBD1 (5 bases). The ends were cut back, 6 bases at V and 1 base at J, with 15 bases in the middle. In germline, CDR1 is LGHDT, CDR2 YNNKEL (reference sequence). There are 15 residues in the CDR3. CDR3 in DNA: TGTGCCAGCAGGAAAGGGGAGGTTCCGAACACTGAAGCTTTCTTT. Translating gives CASRKGEVPNTEAFF.

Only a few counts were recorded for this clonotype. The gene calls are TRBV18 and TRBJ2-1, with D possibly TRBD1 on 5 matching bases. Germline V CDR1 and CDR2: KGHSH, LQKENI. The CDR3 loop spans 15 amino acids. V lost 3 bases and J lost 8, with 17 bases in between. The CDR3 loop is CASSPPGQRGDEQFF. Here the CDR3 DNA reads TGTGCCAGCTCACCCCCTGGACAAAGGGGCGATGAGCAGTTCTTC.